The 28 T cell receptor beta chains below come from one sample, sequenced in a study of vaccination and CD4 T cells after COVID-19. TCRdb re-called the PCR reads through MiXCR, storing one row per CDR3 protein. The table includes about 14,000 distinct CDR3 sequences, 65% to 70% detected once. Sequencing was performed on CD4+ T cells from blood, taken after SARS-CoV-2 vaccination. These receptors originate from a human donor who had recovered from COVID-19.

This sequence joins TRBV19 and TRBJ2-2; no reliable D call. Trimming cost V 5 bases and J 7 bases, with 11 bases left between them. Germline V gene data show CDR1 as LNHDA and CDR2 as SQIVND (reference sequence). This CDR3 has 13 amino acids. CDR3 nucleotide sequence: TGTGCCAGTAGTCCCCAGGTCCTCGGGGAGCTGTTTTTT. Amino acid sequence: CASSPQVLGELFF.

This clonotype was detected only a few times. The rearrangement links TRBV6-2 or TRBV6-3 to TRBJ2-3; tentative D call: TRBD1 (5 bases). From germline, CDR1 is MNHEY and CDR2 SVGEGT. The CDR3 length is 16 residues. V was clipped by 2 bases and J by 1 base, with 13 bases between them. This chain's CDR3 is CASSYRGPPRTDTQYF. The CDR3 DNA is TGTGCCAGCAGTTACAGGGGTCCTCCTCGCACAGATACGCAGTATTTT.

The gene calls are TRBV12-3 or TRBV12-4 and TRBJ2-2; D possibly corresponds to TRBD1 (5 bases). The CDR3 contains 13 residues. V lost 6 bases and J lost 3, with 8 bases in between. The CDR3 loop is CASSPRDTGELFF. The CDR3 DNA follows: TGTGCCAGCAGCCCCAGGGACACCGGGGAGCTGTTTTTT.

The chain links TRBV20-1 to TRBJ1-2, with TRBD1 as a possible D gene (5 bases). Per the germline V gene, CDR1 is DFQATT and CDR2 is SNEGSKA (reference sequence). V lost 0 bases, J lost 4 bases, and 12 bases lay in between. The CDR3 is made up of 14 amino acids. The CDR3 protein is CSARDSRGFYGYTF. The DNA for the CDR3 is TGCAGTGCTAGAGATTCTCGGGGGTTCTATGGCTACACCTTC.

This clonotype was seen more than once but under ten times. In DNA, the CDR3 is TGTGCCAGTAGCCCGAGCAACCTGGGGAATCAGCCCCAGCATTTT. It yields the protein CASSPSNLGNQPQHF. This chain connects TRBV19 to TRBJ1-5; D not certain. The CDR3 loop spans 15 amino acids. V was shortened by 6 bases and J by 4 bases, with 16 bases between the two germline ends. Germline V gives CDR1 LNHDA, CDR2 SQIVND (reference sequence).

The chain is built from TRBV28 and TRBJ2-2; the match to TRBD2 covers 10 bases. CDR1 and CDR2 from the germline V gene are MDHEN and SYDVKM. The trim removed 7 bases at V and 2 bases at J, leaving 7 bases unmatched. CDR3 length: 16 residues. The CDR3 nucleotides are TGTGCCAGCAACTTAAGCGGGAGGGCCAACACCGGGGAGCTGTTTTTT. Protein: CASNLSGRANTGELFF.

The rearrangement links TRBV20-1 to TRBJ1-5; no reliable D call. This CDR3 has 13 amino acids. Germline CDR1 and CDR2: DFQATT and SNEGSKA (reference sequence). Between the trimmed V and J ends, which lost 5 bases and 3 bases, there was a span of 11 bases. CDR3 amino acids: CSAQTAHNQPQHF. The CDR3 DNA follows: TGCAGTGCTCAAACGGCTCACAATCAGCCCCAGCATTTT.

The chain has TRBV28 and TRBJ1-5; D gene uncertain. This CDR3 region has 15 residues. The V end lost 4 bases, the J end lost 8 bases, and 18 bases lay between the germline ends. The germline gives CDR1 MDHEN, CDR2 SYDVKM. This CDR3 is CASSSGGMLLEPQHF. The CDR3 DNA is TGTGCCAGCAGTTCGGGAGGAATGCTTTTGGAGCCCCAGCATTTT.

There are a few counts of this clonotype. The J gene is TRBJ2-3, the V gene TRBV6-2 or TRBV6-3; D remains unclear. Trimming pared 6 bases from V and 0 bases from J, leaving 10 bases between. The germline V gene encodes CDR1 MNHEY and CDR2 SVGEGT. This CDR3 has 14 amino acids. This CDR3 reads CASRLGRSTDTQYF. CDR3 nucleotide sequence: TGTGCCAGCAGACTCGGACGGAGCACAGATACGCAGTATTTT.

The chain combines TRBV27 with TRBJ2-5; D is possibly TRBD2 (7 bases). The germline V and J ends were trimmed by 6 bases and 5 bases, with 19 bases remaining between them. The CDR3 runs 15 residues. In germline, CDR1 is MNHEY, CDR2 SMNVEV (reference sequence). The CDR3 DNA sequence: TGTGCCAGCAGCCGACTCGCGGGGGCTGGGGAGACCCAGTACTTC. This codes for CASSRLAGAGETQYF.

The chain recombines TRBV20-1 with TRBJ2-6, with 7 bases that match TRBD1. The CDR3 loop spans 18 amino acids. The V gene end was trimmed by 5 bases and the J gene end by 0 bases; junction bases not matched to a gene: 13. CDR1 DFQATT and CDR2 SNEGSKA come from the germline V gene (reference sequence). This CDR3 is CSAPDRNRGISGANVLTF. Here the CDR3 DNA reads TGCAGTGCTCCGGACCGGAACAGGGGTATCTCTGGGGCCAACGTCCTGACTTTC.

CDR3 DNA sequence: TGCAGTGCTATAGGTCGGAGCCCGAACACCGGGGAGCTGTTTTTT. This encodes CSAIGRSPNTGELFF. V and J are TRBV20-1 and TRBJ2-2; D is uncertain. CDR3 length: 15 residues. V was trimmed by 4 bases and J by 0 bases, leaving 12 bases between them. Per germline, CDR1 DFQATT and CDR2 SNEGSKA (reference sequence).

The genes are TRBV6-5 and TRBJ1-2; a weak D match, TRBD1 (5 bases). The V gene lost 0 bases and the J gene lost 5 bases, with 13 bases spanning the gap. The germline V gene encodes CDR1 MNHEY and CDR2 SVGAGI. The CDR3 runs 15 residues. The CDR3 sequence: CASSYSSQGAYGYTF. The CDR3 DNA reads TGTGCCAGCAGTTACTCGAGCCAGGGAGCTTATGGCTACACCTTC.

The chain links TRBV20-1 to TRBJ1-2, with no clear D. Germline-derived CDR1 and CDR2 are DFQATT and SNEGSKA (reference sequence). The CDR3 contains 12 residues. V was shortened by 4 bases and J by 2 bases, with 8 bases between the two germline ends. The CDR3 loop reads CSATDKNYGYTF. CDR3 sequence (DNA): TGCAGTGCTACCGACAAGAACTATGGCTACACCTTC.

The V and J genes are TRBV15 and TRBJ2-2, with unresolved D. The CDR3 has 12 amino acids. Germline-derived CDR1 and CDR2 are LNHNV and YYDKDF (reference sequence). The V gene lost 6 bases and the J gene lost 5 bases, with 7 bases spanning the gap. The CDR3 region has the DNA TGTGCCACCAGTACCTTAACCGGGGAGCTGTTTTTT. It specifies CATSTLTGELFF.

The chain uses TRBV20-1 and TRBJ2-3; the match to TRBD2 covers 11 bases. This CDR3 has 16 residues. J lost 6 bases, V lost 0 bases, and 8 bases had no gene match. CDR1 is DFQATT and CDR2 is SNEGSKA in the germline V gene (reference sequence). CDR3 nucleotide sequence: TGCAGTGCTAGAGATCAACTAGCGGGAGCTTCGGATACGCAGTATTTT. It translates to CSARDQLAGASDTQYF.

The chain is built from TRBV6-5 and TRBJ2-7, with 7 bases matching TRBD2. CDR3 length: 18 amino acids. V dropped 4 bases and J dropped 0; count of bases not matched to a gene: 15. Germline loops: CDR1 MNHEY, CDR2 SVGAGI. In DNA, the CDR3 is TGTGCCAGCAGTTCCGGACTGGCGGGAGTCCGTAGCTCCTACGAGCAGTACTTC. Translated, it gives CASSSGLAGVRSSYEQYF.

This CDR3 is CASSPGIYQPQHF. The CDR3 DNA reads as TGTGCCAGCAGTCCAGGGATTTATCAGCCCCAGCATTTT. This chain uses TRBV6-2 or TRBV6-3 with TRBJ1-5; TRBD1 might be the D (5 bases). The germline gives CDR1 MNHEY, CDR2 SVGEGT. The CDR3 runs to 13 residues. Trimming stripped 5 bases from V and 5 bases from J, with 10 bases between.

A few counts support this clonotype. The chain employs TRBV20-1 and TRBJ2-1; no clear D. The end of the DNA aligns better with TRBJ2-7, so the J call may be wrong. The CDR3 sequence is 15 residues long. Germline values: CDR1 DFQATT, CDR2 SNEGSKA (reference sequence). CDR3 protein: CSASPFPPGLGEQYF. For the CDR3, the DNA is TGCAGTGCTAGCCCATTCCCGCCGGGTCTAGGCGAGCAGTACTTC.

In nucleotides, the CDR3 is TGTGCCAGCACCCGGGGGGGGACCTACAATGAGCAGTTCTTC. Amino acid sequence: CASTRGGTYNEQFF. The gene calls are TRBV27 and TRBJ2-1, with TRBD2 identical over 8 bases. CDR1 MNHEY and CDR2 SMNVEV come from the germline V gene (reference sequence). The ends lost 7 bases at V and 2 bases at J; junction bases unmatched: 4. The CDR3 has 14 amino acids.

The CDR3 loop is CASTPGLAFDEQYF. Here the CDR3 DNA reads TGCGCCAGCACCCCGGGACTAGCGTTCGACGAGCAGTACTTC. The V and J genes are TRBV4-3 and TRBJ2-7; 10 positions agree with TRBD2. The CDR3 spans 14 residues. J was trimmed by 5 bases and V by 7 bases; bases with no gene match: 8. Germline V gene sequence: CDR1 LGHNA, CDR2 YSLEER.

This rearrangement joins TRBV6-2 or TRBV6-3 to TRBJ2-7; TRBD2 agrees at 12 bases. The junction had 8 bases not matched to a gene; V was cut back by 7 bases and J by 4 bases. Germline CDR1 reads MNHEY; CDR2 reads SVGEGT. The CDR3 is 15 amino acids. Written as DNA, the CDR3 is TGTGCCAGCATGTCTAGCGGGAGGGCCTTATACGAGCAGTACTTC. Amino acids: CASMSSGRALYEQYF.

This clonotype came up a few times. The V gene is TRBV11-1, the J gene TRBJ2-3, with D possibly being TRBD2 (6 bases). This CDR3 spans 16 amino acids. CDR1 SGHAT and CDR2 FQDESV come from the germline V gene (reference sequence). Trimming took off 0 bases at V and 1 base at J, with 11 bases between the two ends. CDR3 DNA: TGTGCCAGCAGCTTAGCGGGAGCGGGCGGCACAGATACGCAGTATTTT. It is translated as CASSLAGAGGTDTQYF.

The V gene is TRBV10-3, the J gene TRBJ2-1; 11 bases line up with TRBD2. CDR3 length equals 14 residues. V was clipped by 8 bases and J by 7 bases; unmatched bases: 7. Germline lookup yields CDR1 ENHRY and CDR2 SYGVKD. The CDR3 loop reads CAIGQPSGRNEQFF. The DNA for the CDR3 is TGTGCCATCGGGCAGCCTAGCGGGAGGAATGAGCAGTTCTTC.

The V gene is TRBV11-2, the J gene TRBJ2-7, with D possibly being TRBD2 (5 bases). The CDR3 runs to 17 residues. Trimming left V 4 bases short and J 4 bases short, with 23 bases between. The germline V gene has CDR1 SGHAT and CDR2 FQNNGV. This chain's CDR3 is CASSSDPRRALVYEQYF. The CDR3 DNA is TGTGCCAGCAGCTCAGACCCCAGAAGGGCACTAGTGTACGAGCAGTACTTC.

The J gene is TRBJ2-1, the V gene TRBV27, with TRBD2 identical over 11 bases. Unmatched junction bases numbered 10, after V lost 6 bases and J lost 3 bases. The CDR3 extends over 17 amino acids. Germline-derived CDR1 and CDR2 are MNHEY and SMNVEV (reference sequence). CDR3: CASSQLGLADHYNEQFF. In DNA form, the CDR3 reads TGTGCCAGCAGCCAACTGGGACTAGCGGACCACTACAATGAGCAGTTCTTC.

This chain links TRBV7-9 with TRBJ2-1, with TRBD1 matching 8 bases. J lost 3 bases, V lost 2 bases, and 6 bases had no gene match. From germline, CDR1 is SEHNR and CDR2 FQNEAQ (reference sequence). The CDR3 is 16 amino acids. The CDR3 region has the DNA TGTGCCAGCAGCTTACAGGGGGCCCACTACTACAATGAGCAGTTCTTC. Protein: CASSLQGAHYYNEQFF.

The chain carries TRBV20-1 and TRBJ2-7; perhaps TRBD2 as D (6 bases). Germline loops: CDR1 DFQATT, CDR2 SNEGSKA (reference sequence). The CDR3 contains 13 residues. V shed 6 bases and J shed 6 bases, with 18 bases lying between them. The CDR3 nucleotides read TGCAGTGCCTCAGAAACGGGGGAAACCGAGCAGTACTTC. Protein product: CSASETGETEQYF.